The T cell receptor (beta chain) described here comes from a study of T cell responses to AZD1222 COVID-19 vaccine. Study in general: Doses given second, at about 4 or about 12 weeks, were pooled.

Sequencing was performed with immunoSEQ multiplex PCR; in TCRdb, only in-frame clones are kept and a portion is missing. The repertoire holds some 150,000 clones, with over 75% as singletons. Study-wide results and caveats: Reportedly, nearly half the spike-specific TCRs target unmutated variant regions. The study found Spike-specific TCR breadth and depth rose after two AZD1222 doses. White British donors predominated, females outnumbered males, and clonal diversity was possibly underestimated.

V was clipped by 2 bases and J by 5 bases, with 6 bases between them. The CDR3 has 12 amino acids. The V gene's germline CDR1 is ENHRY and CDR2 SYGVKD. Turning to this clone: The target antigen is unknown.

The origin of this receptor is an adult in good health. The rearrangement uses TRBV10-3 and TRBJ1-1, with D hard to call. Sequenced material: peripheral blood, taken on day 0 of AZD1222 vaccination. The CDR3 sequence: CAISEGFTEAFF. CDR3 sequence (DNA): TGTGCCATCAGTGAGGGGTTTACTGAAGCTTTCTTT.